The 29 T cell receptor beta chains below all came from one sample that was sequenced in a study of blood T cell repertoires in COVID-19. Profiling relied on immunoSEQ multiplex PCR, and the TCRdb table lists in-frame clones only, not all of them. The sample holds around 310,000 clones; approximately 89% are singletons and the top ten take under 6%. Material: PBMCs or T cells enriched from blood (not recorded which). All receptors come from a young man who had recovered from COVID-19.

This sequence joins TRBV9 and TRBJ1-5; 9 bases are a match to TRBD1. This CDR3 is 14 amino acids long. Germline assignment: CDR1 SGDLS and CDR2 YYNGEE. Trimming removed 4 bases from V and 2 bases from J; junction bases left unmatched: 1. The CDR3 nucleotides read TGTGCCAGCAGCCGGACAGGGGGCAATCAGCCCCAGCATTTT. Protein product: CASSRTGGNQPQHF. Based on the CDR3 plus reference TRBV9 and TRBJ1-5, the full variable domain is DSGVTQTPKHLITATGQRVTLRCSPRSGDLSVYWYQQSLDQGLQFLIQYYNGEERAKGNILERFSAQQFPDLHSELNLSSLELGDSALYFCASSRTGGNQPQHFGDGTRLSIL.

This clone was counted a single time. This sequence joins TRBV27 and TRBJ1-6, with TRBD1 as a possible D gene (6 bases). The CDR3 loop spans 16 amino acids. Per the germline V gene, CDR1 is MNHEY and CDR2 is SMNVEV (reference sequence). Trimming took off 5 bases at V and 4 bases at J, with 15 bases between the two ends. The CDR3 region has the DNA TGTGCCAGCAGTCCGACAGGCCAAGGATATAATTCACCCCTCCACTTT. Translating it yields CASSPTGQGYNSPLHF.

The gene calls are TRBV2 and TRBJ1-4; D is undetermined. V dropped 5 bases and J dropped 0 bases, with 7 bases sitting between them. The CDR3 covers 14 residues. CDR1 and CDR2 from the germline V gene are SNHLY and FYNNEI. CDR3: CASSLRATNEKLFF. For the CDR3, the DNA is TGTGCCAGCAGTTTGAGGGCAACTAATGAAAAACTGTTTTTT.

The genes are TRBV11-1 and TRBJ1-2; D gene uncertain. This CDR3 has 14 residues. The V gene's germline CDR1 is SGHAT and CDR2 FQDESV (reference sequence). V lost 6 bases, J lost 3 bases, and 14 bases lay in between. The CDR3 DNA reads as TGTGCCAGCAGTCCTACCTCGGGGTACTATGGCTACACCTTC. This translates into CASSPTSGYYGYTF.

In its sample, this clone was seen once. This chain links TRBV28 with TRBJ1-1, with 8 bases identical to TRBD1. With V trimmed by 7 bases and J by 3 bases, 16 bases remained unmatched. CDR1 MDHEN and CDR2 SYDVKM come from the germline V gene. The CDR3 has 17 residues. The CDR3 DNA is TGTGCCAGCAACGAAGGGGGGCCAGGGGGCGCGGACACTGAAGCTTTCTTT. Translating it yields CASNEGGPGGADTEAFF.

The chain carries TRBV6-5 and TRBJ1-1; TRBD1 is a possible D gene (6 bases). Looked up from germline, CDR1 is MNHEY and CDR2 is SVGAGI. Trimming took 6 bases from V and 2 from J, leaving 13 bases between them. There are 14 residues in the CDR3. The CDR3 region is CASSWTEKNTEAFF. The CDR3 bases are TGTGCCAGCAGCTGGACAGAGAAAAACACTGAAGCTTTCTTT.

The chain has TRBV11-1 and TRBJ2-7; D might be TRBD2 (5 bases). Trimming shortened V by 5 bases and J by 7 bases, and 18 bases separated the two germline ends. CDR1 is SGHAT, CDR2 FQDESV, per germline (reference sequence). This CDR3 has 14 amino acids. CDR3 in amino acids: CASSTQQGLGEQYF. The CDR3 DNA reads TGTGCCAGCAGCACGCAACAAGGACTCGGTGAGCAGTACTTC.

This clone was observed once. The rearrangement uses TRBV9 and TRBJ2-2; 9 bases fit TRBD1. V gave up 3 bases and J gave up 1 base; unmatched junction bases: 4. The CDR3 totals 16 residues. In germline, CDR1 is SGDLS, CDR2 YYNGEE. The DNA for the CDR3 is TGTGCCAGCAGCGCCTCGACAGGGGGGAACACCGGGGAGCTGTTTTTT. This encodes CASSASTGGNTGELFF.

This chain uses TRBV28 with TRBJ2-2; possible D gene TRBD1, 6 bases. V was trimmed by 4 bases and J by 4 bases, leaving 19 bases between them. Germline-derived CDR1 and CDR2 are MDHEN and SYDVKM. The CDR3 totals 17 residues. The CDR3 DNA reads TGTGCCAGCAGTTGGGGATTCACAGGGCGTGTCACCGGGGAGCTGTTTTTT. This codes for CASSWGFTGRVTGELFF.

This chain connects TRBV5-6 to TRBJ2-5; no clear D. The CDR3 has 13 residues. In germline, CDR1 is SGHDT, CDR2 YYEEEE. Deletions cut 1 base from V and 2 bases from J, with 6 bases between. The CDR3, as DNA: TGTGCCAGCAGCTTGCTACTTCAAGAGACCCAGTACTTC. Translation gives CASSLLLQETQYF.

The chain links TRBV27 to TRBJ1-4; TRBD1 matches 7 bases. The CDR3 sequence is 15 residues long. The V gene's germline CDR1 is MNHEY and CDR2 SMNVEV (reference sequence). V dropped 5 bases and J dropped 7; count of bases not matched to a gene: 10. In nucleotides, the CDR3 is TGTGCCAGCAGTCCCCTGAGCCCAGGGGGTGAAAAACTGTTTTTT. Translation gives CASSPLSPGGEKLFF.

The CDR3 reads CASSVIGQYPEAFF. CDR3 coding DNA: TGTGCCAGCAGCGTAATCGGACAGTACCCTGAAGCTTTCTTT. The V call is TRBV9, the J call TRBJ1-1, with a tentative D call TRBD1 (6 bases). The germline V and J ends were trimmed by 1 base and 6 bases, with 13 bases remaining between them. The CDR3 is 14 amino acids. Looked up from germline, CDR1 is SGDLS and CDR2 is YYNGEE. Together with reference TRBV9 and TRBJ1-1, the CDR3 gives the full variable domain: DSGVTQTPKHLITATGQRVTLRCSPRSGDLSVYWYQQSLDQGLQFLIQYYNGEERAKGNILERFSAQQFPDLHSELNLSSLELGDSALYFCASSVIGQYPEAFFGQGTRLTVV.

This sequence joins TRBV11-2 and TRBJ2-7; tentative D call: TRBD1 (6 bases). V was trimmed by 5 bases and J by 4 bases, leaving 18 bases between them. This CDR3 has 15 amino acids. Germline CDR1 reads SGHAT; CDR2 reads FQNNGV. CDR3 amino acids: CASSPDSAGVYEQYF. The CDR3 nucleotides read TGTGCCAGCAGCCCCGATTCGGCAGGGGTATACGAGCAGTACTTC.

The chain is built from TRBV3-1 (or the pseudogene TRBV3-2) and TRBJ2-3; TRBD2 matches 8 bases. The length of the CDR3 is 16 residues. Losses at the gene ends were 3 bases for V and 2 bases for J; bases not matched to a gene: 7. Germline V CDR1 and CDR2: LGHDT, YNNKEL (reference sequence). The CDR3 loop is CASSQGLAGLTDTQYF. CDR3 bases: TGTGCCAGCAGCCAGGGATTAGCGGGGCTCACAGATACGCAGTATTTT.

The CDR3 here is CASSRMGQANTGELFF. CDR3 DNA: TGTGCCAGCAGCAGAATGGGACAGGCAAACACCGGGGAGCTGTTTTTT. This chain uses TRBV7-8 with TRBJ2-2, with TRBD1 identical over 8 bases. The junction had 7 bases not matched to a gene; V was cut back by 5 bases and J by 2 bases. CDR1 is SGHVS, CDR2 FQNEAQ, per germline. The CDR3 sequence is 16 residues long.

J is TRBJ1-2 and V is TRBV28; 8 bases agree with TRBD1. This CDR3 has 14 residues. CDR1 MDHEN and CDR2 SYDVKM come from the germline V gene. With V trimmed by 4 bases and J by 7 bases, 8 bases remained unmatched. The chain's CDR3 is CASSSLDRGSGYTF. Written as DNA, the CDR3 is TGTGCCAGCAGTTCCCTCGACAGGGGATCTGGCTACACCTTC.

The CDR3 loop reads CASSYLLAGGGEQYF. CDR3 sequence (DNA): TGTGCCAGCAGTTATCTACTAGCGGGGGGGGGCGAGCAGTACTTC. The chain recombines TRBV6-9 with TRBJ2-7; TRBD2 aligns across 13 bases. Trimming removed 2 bases from V and 6 bases from J; junction bases left unmatched: 4. CDR1 and CDR2 from the germline V gene are MNHGY and SVAAGI. This CDR3 is built from 15 residues.

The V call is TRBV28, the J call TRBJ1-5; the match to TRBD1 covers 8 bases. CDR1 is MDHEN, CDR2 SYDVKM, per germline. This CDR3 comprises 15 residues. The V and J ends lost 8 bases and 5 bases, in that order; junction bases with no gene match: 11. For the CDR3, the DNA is TGTGCCAGCGGCCCGGGACAGGCCCACTATCAGCCCCAGCATTTT. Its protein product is CASGPGQAHYQPQHF. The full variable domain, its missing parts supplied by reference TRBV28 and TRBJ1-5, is DVKVTQSSRYLVKRTGEKVFLECVQDMDHENMFWYRQDPGLGLRLIYFSYDVKMKEKGDIPEGYSVSREKKERFSLILESASTNQTSMYLCASGPGQAHYQPQHFGDGTRLSIL.

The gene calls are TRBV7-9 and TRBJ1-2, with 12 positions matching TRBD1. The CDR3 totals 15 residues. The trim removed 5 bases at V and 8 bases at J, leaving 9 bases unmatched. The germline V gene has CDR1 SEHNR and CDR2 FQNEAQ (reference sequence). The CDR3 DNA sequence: TGTGCCAGCAGCGGAGGGACAGGGGGCGACGAAGGCTACACCTTC. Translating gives CASSGGTGGDEGYTF.

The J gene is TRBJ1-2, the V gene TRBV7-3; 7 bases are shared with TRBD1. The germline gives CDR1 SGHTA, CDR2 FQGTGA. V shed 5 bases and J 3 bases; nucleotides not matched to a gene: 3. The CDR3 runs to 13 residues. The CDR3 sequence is CASSPTGDYGYTF. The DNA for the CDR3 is TGTGCCAGCAGCCCTACAGGGGACTATGGCTACACCTTC. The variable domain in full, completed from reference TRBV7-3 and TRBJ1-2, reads GAGVSQTPSNKVTEKGKYVELRCDPISGHTALYWYRQSLGQGPEFLIYFQGTGAADDSGLPNDRFFAVRPEGSVSTLKIQRTERGDSAVYLCASSPTGDYGYTFGSGTRLTVV.

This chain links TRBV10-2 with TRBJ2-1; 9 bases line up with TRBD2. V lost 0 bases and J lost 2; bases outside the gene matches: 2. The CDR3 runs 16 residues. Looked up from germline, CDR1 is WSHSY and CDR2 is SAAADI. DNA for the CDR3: TGCGCCAGCAGTGAGTCTAGCGGGGGAGCCTACAATGAGCAGTTCTTC. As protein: CASSESSGGAYNEQFF.

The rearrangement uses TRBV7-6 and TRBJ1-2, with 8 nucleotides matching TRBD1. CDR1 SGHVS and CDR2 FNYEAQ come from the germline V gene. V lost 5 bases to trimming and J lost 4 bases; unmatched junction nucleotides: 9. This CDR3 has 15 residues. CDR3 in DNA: TGTGCCAGCAGCGAGGGGACAGGCGGGCCCTATGGCTACACCTTC. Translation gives CASSEGTGGPYGYTF.

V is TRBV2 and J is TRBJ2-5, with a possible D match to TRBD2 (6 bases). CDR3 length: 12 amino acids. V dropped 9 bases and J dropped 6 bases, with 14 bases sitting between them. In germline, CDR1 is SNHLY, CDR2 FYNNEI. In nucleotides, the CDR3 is TGTGCCAGTGGTGGGGGGAGGCAGACCCAGTACTTC. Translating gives CASGGGRQTQYF.

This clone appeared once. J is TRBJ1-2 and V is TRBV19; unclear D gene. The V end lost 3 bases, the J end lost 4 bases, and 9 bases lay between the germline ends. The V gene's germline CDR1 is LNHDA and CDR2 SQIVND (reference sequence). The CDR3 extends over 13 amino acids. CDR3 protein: CASSISTVYGYTF. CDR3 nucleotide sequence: TGTGCCAGTAGTATTTCTACGGTCTATGGCTACACCTTC.

In DNA, the CDR3 is TGTGCCAGCAGCTTGGAGGCAGGGGGCGCGATTAATGAGCAGTTCTTC. Its protein is CASSLEAGGAINEQFF. The chain combines TRBV5-6 with TRBJ2-1; 8 nucleotides agree with TRBD1. Germline V gene data show CDR1 as SGHDT and CDR2 as YYEEEE. The CDR3 runs 16 residues. Trimming removed 0 bases from V and 7 bases from J; junction bases left unmatched: 9.

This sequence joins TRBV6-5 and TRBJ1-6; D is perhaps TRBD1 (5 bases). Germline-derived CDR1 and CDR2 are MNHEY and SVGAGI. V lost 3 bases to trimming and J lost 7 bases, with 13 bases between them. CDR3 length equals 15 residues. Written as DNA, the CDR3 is TGTGCCAGCAGTTATAGGCAGGGAAAGAATTCACCCCTCCACTTT. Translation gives CASSYRQGKNSPLHF.

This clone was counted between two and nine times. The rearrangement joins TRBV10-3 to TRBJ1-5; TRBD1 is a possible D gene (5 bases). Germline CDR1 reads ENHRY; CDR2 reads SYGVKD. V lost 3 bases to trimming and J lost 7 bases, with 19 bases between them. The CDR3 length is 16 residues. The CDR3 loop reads CAISESPGGVGQPQHF. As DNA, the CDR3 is TGTGCCATCAGTGAATCCCCCGGAGGGGTCGGGCAGCCCCAGCATTTT.

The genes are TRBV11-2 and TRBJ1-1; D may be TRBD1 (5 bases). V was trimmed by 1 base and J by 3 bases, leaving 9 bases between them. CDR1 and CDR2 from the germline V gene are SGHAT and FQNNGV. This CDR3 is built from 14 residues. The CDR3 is CASSLATVYTEAFF. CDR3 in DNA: TGTGCCAGCAGCTTAGCGACAGTTTACACTGAAGCTTTCTTT.

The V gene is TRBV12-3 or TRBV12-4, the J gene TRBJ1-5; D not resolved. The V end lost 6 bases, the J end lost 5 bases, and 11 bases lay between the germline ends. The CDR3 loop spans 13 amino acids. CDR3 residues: CASRAYMDQPQHF. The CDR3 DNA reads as TGTGCCAGCAGAGCGTATATGGATCAGCCCCAGCATTTT.